This TCR beta chain was documented in a study of human T cells and chemical hapten exposure. Trimming at V came to 7 bases and at J to 13 bases, leaving 6 bases not matched to a gene. There are 11 residues in the CDR3. Study-wide findings and caveats: Patch test score rose with PT1 expanded TCRs, significant at 8, 16, 32, not 4.

Original handling: Samples had a median of 95,638 TCRs, ranging roughly 23,224 to 690,600. TCRdb independently ran MiXCR on the RACE reads; one entry per CDR3 protein. TCRdb, rather than the study authors, made the V and J calls. The sample has 270,000 or so distinct CDR3 sequences, about 7.7% seen once. Time point here: pre-sensitization, week 0. Treatment given: therapeutic diphenylcyclopropenone sensitization with weekly scalp DPC. The drawing of blood occurred before each patch test was applied. Concerning this clonotype itself: As yet, its antigen is unknown.

This specimen was whole blood, taken in connection with sensitization to the hapten diphenylcyclopropenone (DPC). The chain joins TRBV12-3 or TRBV12-4 to TRBJ1-4, with 7 positions matching TRBD1. This clonotype originated in a man aged 18 to 30 with alopecia areata. Some clones in this sample may be carry-over from other donors' samples. DNA of the CDR3: TGTGCCAGCACGCTAGGGGACAGACTGTTTTTT. As protein: CASTLGDRLFF.